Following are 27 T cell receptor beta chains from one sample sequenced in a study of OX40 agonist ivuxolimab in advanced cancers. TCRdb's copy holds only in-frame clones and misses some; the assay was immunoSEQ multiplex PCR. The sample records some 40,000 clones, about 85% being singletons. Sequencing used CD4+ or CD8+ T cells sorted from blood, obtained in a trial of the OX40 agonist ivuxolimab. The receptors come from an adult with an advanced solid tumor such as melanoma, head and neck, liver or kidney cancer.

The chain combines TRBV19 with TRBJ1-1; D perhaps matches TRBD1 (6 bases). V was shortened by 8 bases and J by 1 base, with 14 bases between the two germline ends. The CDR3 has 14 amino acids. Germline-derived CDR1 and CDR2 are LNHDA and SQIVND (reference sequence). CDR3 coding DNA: TGTGCCAGTTCTCCGGGGGGCGCGAACACTGAAGCTTTCTTT. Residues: CASSPGGANTEAFF. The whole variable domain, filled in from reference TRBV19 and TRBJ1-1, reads DGGITQSPKYLFRKEGQNVTLSCEQNLNHDAMYWYRQDPGQGLRLIYYSQIVNDFQKGDIAEGYSVSREKKESFPLTVTSAQKNPTAFYLCASSPGGANTEAFFGQGTRLTVV.

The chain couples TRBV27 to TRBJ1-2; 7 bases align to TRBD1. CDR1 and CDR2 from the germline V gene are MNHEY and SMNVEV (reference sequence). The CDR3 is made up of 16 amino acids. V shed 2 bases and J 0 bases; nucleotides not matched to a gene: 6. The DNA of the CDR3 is TGTGCCAGCAGTTTAGAGACAGGGCTCCCTAACTATGGCTACACCTTC. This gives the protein CASSLETGLPNYGYTF.

CDR3 loop: CASGYGSDTYEQYF. The DNA for the CDR3 is TGTGCCAGCGGGTACGGGAGCGATACCTACGAGCAGTACTTC. The chain employs TRBV5-6 and TRBJ2-7; D might be TRBD2 (6 bases). Between the trimmed V and J ends, which lost 7 bases and 2 bases, there was a span of 16 bases. The CDR3 is made up of 14 amino acids. Per the germline V gene, CDR1 is SGHDT and CDR2 is YYEEEE.

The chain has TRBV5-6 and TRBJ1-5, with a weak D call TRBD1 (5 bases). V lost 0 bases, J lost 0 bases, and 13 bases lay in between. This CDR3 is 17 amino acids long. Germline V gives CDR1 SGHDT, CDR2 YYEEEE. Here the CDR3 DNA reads TGTGCCAGCAGCTTGGCCGGGGGAGGGTATAGCAATCAGCCCCAGCATTTT. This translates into CASSLAGGGYSNQPQHF.

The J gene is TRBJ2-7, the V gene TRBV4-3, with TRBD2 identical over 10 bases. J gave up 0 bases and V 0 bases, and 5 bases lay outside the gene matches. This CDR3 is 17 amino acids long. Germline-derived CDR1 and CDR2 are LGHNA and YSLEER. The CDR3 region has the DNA TGCGCCAGCAGCCAAGATTGGAGCGGGGGGGCCTCCTACGAGCAGTACTTC. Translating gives CASSQDWSGGASYEQYF.

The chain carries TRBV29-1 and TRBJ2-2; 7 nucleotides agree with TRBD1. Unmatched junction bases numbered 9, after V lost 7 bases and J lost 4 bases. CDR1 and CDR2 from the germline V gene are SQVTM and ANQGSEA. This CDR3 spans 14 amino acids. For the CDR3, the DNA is TGCAGCGCTACGCACAGGGGTGGCACCGGGGAGCTGTTTTTT. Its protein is CSATHRGGTGELFF.

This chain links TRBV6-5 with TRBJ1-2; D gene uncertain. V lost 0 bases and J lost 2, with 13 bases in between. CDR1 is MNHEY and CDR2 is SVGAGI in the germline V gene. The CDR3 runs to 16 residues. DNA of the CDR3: TGTGCCAGCAGTTACTCCTGGGTGGTCAGAAACTATGGCTACACCTTC. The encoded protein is CASSYSWVVRNYGYTF.

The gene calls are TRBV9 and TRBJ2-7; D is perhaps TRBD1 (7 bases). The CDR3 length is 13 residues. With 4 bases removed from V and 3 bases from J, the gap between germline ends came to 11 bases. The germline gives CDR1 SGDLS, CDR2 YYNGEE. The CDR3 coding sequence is TGTGCCAGCAGCTCCAGGGGGGACTACGAGCAGTACTTC. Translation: CASSSRGDYEQYF. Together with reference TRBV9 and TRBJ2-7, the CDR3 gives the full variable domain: DSGVTQTPKHLITATGQRVTLRCSPRSGDLSVYWYQQSLDQGLQFLIQYYNGEERAKGNILERFSAQQFPDLHSELNLSSLELGDSALYFCASSSRGDYEQYFGPGTRLTVT.

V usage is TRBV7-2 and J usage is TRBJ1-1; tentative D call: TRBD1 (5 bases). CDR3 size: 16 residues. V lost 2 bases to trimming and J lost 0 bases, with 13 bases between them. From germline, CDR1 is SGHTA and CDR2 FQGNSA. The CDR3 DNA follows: TGTGCCAGCAGCTTAAAGGGGTGGGGCCTGAACACTGAAGCTTTCTTT. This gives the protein CASSLKGWGLNTEAFF. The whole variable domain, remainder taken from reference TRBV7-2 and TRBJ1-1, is GAGVSQSPSNKVTEKGKDVELRCDPISGHTALYWYRQSLGQGLEFLIYFQGNSAPDKSGLPSDRFSAERTGGSVSTLTIQRTQQEDSAVYLCASSLKGWGLNTEAFFGQGTRLTVV.

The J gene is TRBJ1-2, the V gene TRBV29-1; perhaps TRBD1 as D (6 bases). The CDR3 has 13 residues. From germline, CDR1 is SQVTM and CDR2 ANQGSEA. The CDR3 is CSTNEVEGGSYTF. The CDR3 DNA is TGCAGTACCAACGAAGTAGAAGGGGGTAGCTACACCTTC.

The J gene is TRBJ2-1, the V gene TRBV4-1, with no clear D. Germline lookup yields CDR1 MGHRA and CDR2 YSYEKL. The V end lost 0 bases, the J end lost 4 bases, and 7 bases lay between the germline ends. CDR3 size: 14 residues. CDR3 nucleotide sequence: TGCGCCAGCAGCCAAGAAGGGCAGTACAATGAGCAGTTCTTC. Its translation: CASSQEGQYNEQFF.

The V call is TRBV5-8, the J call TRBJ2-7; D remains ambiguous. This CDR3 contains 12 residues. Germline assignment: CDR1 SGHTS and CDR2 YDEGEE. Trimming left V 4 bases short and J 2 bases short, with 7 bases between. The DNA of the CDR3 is TGTGCCAGCAGCCCCCTGACCTACGAGCAGTACTTC. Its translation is CASSPLTYEQYF.

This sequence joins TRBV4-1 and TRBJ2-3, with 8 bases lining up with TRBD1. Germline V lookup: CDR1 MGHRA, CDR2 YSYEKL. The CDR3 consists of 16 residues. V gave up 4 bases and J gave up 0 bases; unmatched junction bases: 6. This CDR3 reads CASSPDRGISTDTQYF. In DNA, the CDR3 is TGCGCCAGCAGCCCCGACAGGGGAATTAGCACAGATACGCAGTATTTT.

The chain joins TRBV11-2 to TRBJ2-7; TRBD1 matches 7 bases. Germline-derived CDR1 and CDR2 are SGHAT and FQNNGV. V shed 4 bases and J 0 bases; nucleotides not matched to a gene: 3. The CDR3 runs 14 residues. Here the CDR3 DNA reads TGTGCCAGCAGCTACGGGACAGTCTCCTACGAGCAGTACTTC. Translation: CASSYGTVSYEQYF.

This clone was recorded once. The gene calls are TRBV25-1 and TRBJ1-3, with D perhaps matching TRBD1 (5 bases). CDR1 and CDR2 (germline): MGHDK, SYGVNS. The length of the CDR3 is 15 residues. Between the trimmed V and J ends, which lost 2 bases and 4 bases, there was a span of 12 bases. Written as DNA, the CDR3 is TGTGCCAGCAGTGAACAGGGAGGCTTCGGAAACACCATATATTTT. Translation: CASSEQGGFGNTIYF.

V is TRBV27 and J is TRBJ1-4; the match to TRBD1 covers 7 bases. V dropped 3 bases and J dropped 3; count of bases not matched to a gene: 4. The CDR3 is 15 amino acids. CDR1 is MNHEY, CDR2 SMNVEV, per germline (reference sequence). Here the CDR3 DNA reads TGTGCCAGCAGTTTTTGGGGACAGTCTAATGAAAAACTGTTTTTT. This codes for CASSFWGQSNEKLFF.

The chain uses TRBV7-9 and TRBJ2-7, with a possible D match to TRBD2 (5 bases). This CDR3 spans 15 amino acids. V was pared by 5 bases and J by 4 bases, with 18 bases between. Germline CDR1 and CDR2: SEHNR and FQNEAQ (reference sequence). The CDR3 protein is CASSPGPGNRYEQYF. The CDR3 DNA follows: TGTGCCAGCAGCCCCGGCCCCGGGAATCGATACGAGCAGTACTTC.

In DNA form, the CDR3 reads TGCAGCTATGAGTTGGGGGGGCAAGAGACCCAGTACTTC. Protein sequence: CSYELGGQETQYF. The genes are TRBV29-1 and TRBJ2-5; 7 nucleotides line up with TRBD2. V dropped 8 bases and J dropped 2; count of bases not matched to a gene: 8. The CDR3 spans 13 residues. Germline-derived CDR1 and CDR2 are SQVTM and ANQGSEA.

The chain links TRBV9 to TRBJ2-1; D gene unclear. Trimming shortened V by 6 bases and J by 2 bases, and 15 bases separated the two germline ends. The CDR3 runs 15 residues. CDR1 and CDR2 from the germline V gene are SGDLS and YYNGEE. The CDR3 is CASTSSGAPYNEQFF. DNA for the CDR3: TGTGCCAGCACCTCTAGTGGAGCACCCTACAATGAGCAGTTCTTC.

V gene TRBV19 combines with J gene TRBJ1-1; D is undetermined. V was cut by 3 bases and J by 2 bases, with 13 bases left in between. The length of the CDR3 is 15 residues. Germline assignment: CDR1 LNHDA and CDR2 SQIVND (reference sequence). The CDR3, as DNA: TGTGCCAGTAGTATTTCCAGCACTACCAACACTGAAGCTTTCTTT. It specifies CASSISSTTNTEAFF.

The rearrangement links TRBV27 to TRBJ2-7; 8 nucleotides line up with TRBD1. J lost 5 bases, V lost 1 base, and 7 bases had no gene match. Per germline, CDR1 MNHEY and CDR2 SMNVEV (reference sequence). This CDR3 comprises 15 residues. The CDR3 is CASSLFGTGPHEQYF. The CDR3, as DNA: TGTGCCAGCAGTTTATTCGGGACAGGTCCCCACGAGCAGTACTTC.

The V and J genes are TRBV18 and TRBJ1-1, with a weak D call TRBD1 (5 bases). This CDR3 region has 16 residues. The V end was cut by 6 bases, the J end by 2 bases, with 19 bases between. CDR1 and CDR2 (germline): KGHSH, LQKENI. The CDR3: CASSYSRGGTNTEAFF. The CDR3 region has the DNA TGTGCCAGCTCCTACTCTCGGGGGGGTACTAACACTGAAGCTTTCTTT.

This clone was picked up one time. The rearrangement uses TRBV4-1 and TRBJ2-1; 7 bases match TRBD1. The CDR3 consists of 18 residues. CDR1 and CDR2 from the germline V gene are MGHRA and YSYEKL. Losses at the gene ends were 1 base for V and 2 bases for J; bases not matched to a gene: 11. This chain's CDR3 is CASSQATRDSYAYNEQFF. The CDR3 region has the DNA TGCGCCAGCAGCCAAGCCACTCGGGACAGCTATGCCTACAATGAGCAGTTCTTC.

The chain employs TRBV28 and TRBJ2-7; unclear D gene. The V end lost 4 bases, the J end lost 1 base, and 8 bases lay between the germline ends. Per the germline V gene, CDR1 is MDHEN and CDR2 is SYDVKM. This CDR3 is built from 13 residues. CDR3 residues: CASSYDGSYEQYF. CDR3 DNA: TGTGCCAGCAGTTATGACGGATCCTACGAGCAGTACTTC. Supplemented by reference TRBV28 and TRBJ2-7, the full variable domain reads DVKVTQSSRYLVKRTGEKVFLECVQDMDHENMFWYRQDPGLGLRLIYFSYDVKMKEKGDIPEGYSVSREKKERFSLILESASTNQTSMYLCASSYDGSYEQYFGPGTRLTVT.

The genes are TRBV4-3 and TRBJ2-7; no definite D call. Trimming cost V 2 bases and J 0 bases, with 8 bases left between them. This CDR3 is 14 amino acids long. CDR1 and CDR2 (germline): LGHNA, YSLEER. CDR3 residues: CASSQSPSSYEQYF. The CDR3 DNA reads TGCGCCAGCAGCCAATCCCCGAGCTCCTACGAGCAGTACTTC.

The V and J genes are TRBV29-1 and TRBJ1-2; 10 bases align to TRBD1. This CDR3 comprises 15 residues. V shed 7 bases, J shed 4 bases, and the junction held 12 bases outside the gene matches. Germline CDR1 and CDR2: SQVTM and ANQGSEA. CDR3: CSDTYSGTGVYGYTF. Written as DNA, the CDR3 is TGCAGCGACACCTACTCCGGGACAGGGGTCTATGGCTACACCTTC.

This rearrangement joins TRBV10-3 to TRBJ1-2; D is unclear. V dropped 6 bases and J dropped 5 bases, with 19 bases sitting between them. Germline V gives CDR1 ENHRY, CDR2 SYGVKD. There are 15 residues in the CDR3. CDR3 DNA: TGTGCCATCAGCGACGAAGGGCAAGCCAATTATGGCTACACCTTC. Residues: CAISDEGQANYGYTF.